Each of the 30 T cell receptor beta chains below was sequenced from the same sample in a study of tumor-infiltrating lymphocytes in primary liver carcinoma. The researchers produced TCR beta cDNA from about 510 ng total RNA with a constant-region primer. Libraries for TCR beta were built through three nested multiplex PCR rounds, which together made up a slightly modified ARM-PCR procedure. TRBV1-TRBV30 forward and Cbeta reverse primers drove the first two approximately 11-cycle rounds. Each CDR3 protein gets one entry after TCRdb re-called the multiplex PCR reads with MiXCR. The sample has fewer than 200,000 distinct CDR3 sequences, around four fifths seen once; the top ten hold about a sixth. DNA and RNA were both co-extracted from approximately 20-30 mg of bulk tissue that had not been sorted. Sequencing was carried out using tumor tissue from primary liver carcinoma. The receptors derive from a middle-aged man with primary liver carcinoma and hepatitis B virus infection.

Concerning this clonotype: Since a much larger clone is just one base distant, this may be a read error. This chain connects TRBV28 to TRBJ2-7; possibly TRBD2 for D (6 bases). The CDR3 sequence is 15 residues long. Germline V gene lookup returns CDR1 MDHEN and CDR2 SYDVKM. In nucleotides, the CDR3 is TGTGCCAGCACCCCAAACGATGCGGGGTGGTGGGAGCATTACTTC. Its translation: CASTPNDAGWWEHYF.

This clonotype has only a few counts. At one end the junction does not follow the germline gene, possibly because of a read error. The rearrangement uses TRBV4-2 and TRBJ2-1, with 10 bases fitting TRBD1. CDR3 length: 16 amino acids. CDR1 and CDR2 (germline): LGHNA, YNFKEQ. CDR3 sequence reads: CASSHVGGQGNNEQFF. The CDR3 nucleotides read TGTGCCAGCAGCCACGTTGGGGGACAGGGGAACAATGAGCAATTCTTC.

As to this clonotype: The junction differs from germline at one of its ends, possibly a read error. This chain links TRBV11-2 with TRBJ1-6, with 7 bases identical to TRBD1. The CDR3 sequence is 16 residues long. The germline V gene has CDR1 SGHAT and CDR2 FQNNGV. In DNA, the CDR3 is TGTGTCAGCAGCTTCGCCCCCGGGACAGTGAATTCACCCCTCCACTTT. This translates into CVSSFAPGTVNSPLHF.

This clonotype was seen only a few times. At one boundary the junction diverges from the germline segment, which might be a read error. This rearrangement joins TRBV6-1 to TRBJ2-3; unclear D gene. This CDR3 is built from 12 residues. The germline V gene has CDR1 MNHNS and CDR2 SASEGT. In nucleotides, the CDR3 is TGTGCCAGTAGTGATTGGGCAAATACGCAGTATTTT. Translated, it gives CASSDWANTQYF.

This CDR3 reads CSVNFGQSICDYTF. In DNA, the CDR3 is TGCAGCGTCAACTTTGGACAGTCGATCTGTGACTACACCTTC. The chain links TRBV29-1 to TRBJ1-2; maybe TRBD1 (6 bases). CDR1 and CDR2 from the germline V gene are SQVTM and ANQGSEA. CDR3 length equals 14 residues. The germline V and J ends were trimmed by 6 bases and 10 bases, with 24 bases remaining between them.

This clonotype is medium-sized in the sample. The V and J genes are TRBV6-5 and TRBJ1-1; D is unresolved. Germline-derived CDR1 and CDR2 are MNHEY and SVGAGI. The CDR3 length is 13 residues. V was pared by 5 bases and J by 3 bases, with 10 bases between. The CDR3 here is CASSLASYTEAFF. CDR3 in DNA: TGTGCCAGCAGTCTAGCCAGTTACACTGAAGCTTTCTTT.

V usage is TRBV5-1 and J usage is TRBJ2-3, with no clear D. The CDR3 loop spans 16 amino acids. From germline, CDR1 is SGHRS and CDR2 YFSETQ. The CDR3 here is CAISLNGRTSTDTQYF. The CDR3 coding sequence is TGCGCGATCAGCTTGAACGGCCGCACTAGCACAGATACGCAGTATTTT.

About this clonotype: A read error is possible here, since a much larger clone lies one base away. The chain employs TRBV28 and TRBJ2-1, with D tentatively TRBD2 (6 bases). This CDR3 region has 17 residues. Germline V CDR1 and CDR2: MDHEN, SYDVKM. The V gene lost 6 bases and the J gene lost 6 bases, with 24 bases spanning the gap. DNA of the CDR3: TGTGCCAGCAGCCAACCTAGGGCTAGCGCGAGGACCAATGAGCAGTTCTTC. Translating it yields CASSQPRASARTNEQFF.

The chain uses TRBV25-1 and TRBJ1-2; D ambiguous. The germline V gene encodes CDR1 MGHDK and CDR2 SYGVNS. The CDR3 is made up of 13 amino acids. The V gene lost 4 bases and the J gene lost 7 bases, with 13 bases spanning the gap. The CDR3 region is CASSGVGVRGYTF. CDR3 in DNA: TGTGCCAGCAGTGGAGTCGGAGTTCGTGGCTACACCTTC.

The chain recombines TRBV7-9 with TRBJ1-5; D gene unclear. Trimming took 3 bases from V and 5 from J, leaving 11 bases between them. This CDR3 contains 14 residues. Germline V gene lookup returns CDR1 SEHNR and CDR2 FQNEAQ (reference sequence). CDR3 nucleotides: TGTGCCAGCAGCTTCGGCGAGGCGGATCAGCCCCAGCATTTT. Its translation: CASSFGEADQPQHF.

This clonotype was seen at least ten times. The chain has TRBV4-1 and TRBJ2-1; D is unclear. The CDR3 loop spans 16 amino acids. V was cut by 0 bases and J by 4 bases, with 13 bases left in between. Germline V gives CDR1 MGHRA, CDR2 YSYEKL. The CDR3 reads CASSQESATQYNEQFF. CDR3 DNA sequence: TGCGCCAGCAGCCAAGAGTCAGCGACCCAATACAATGAGCAGTTCTTC.

As concerns this clonotype: The conserved final phenylalanine or tryptophan is absent from the CDR3, which likely points to a read error. The chain joins TRBV29-1 to TRBJ1-5; 7 bases align to TRBD1. Germline-derived CDR1 and CDR2 are SQVTM and ANQGSEA. The CDR3 covers 13 residues. CDR3 amino acids: CSIETGGNQPQHL. The CDR3 nucleotides read TGCAGCATTGAAACAGGGGGCAATCAGCCCCAGCATTTG.

About this clonotype: One junction end does not reproduce the germline sequence, and a read error may be involved. The V call is TRBV5-1, the J call TRBJ2-2; tentatively, D is TRBD1 (5 bases). The CDR3 runs 16 residues. In germline, CDR1 is SGHRS, CDR2 YFSETQ. The CDR3, as DNA: TGTTCCAGCAGCTTACATTACAGGACGAACACCGGGGAGCTGTTTTTT. Translating it yields CSSSLHYRTNTGELFF.

About this clonotype itself: Without the conserved terminal phenylalanine or tryptophan, this CDR3 likely stems from a read error. It is unclear where the CDR3 begins or ends on the DNA, so no DNA is shown, and the CDR3 is as TCRdb lists it. This chain links TRBV11-2 with TRBJ2-2. 14 amino acids form the CDR3, both terminal residues included. Germline V gene lookup returns CDR1 SGHAT and CDR2 FQNNGV. This chain's CDR3 is CASSTDSDAGELFS.

With respect to this clonotype: Germline and junction disagree at one end, which may indicate a read error. V usage is TRBV4-2 and J usage is TRBJ2-3, with D tentatively TRBD2 (6 bases). Per the germline V gene, CDR1 is LGHNA and CDR2 is YNFKEQ. This CDR3 has 15 residues. For the CDR3, the DNA is TGTGCCGGCAGCCCTAAGGCGGGACTCGGAGATACGCAGTATTTT. This sequence encodes CAGSPKAGLGDTQYF.

As concerns this clonotype: This CDR3 fails to terminate in the conserved phenylalanine or tryptophan, so it likely reflects a read error. The DNA is omitted, as the CDR3 cannot be located on it reliably, and the CDR3 follows TCRdb's listing. The gene calls are TRBV5-4 and TRBJ2-3; the table gives TRBD1 as D, unverified against the DNA. The CDR3 length is 15 residues, termini included. Germline CDR1 SGHNT, CDR2 YYREEE (reference sequence). CDR3 sequence: CASSLSIRVQDTQFL.

In regard to this clonotype: At one of its ends the junction is not consistent with the germline gene, which may arise from a read error. The chain links TRBV6-5 to TRBJ1-1; D is undetermined. The V gene's germline CDR1 is MNHEY and CDR2 SVGAGI. CDR3 size: 13 residues. Here the CDR3 reads CTSSRTGETEAYF. The CDR3 coding sequence is TGTACCAGCAGTAGGACTGGGGAAACAGAAGCTTACTTT.

Comments on this clonotype: The CDR3 does not end in the conserved phenylalanine or tryptophan, so this is likely a read error. The V and J genes are TRBV29-1 and TRBJ2-5, with TRBD1 identical over 9 bases. The CDR3 spans 15 residues. In germline, CDR1 is SQVTM, CDR2 ANQGSEA. V gave up 1 base and J gave up 4 bases; unmatched junction bases: 7. The CDR3 is CSVEAYRGRAETQYS. CDR3 bases: TGCAGCGTTGAAGCATACAGGGGGCGAGCAGAGACCCAGTACTCC.

Worth noting for this clonotype: At one end the junction does not follow the germline gene, possibly because of a read error. The CDR3: CASSVDGVGELFF. In DNA form, the CDR3 reads TGTGCTAGCAGCGTCGACGGCGTCGGGGAGCTGTTTTTT. The chain employs TRBV5-4 and TRBJ2-2, with no clear D. Germline V gene data show CDR1 as SGHNT and CDR2 as YYREEE (reference sequence). The CDR3 is 13 amino acids.

About this clonotype: At one end the junction does not follow the germline gene, possibly because of a read error. This chain connects TRBV12-3 or TRBV12-4 to TRBJ2-5; D might be TRBD2 (5 bases). The CDR3 runs to 12 residues. The CDR3 bases are TGTGCCAACAGTGTAGCGCGGGAGACCCAGTACTTC. It translates to CANSVARETQYF.

To note about this clonotype: One end of the junction varies from germline; a read error may be responsible. J is TRBJ1-2 and V is TRBV28; D gene ambiguous. CDR3 length equals 13 residues. CDR1 is MDHEN and CDR2 is SYDVKM in the germline V gene. The CDR3 DNA reads as TGTGCCAGGAGTTTAATGGTCATCTATGGCTACACCTTC. Translating it yields CARSLMVIYGYTF.

This rearrangement joins TRBV5-1 to TRBJ1-1; D is ambiguous. CDR1 is SGHRS and CDR2 is YFSETQ in the germline V gene. V was clipped by 7 bases and J by 0 bases, with 16 bases between them. The CDR3 extends over 15 amino acids. CDR3 amino acids: CASRGVGGMNTEAFF. The CDR3 DNA reads as TGCGCCAGCCGGGGAGTGGGAGGAATGAACACTGAAGCTTTCTTT.

About this clonotype itself: The conserved phenylalanine or tryptophan normally closing the CDR3 is absent here, so this likely arose from a read error. This chain joins TRBV6-2 or TRBV6-3 and TRBJ1-5, with unresolved D. In germline, CDR1 is MNHEY, CDR2 SVGEGT. V lost 6 bases and J 0 bases, leaving 9 bases between the germline ends. The CDR3 is 14 amino acids. The CDR3 coding sequence is TGTGCCAGCAGATACCGACCTAGCAATCAGCCCCAGCATTTA. This codes for CASRYRPSNQPQHL.

For this clonotype: It is likely a read error, because the conserved phenylalanine at the end of the CDR3 is missing. The rearrangement uses TRBV4-3 and TRBJ2-4; no clear D gene. Germline CDR1 reads LGHNA; CDR2 reads YSLEER. The CDR3 is made up of 16 amino acids. The DNA for the CDR3 is TGTGCCAGCAACCAAGATGGCAGCCTAGCCAAAAACATTCAGTACATC. Translated: CASNQDGSLAKNIQYI.

Worth noting for this clonotype: Germline and junction disagree at one end, which may indicate a read error. The chain joins TRBV10-1 to TRBJ2-2; TRBD2 agrees at 7 bases. CDR1 and CDR2 (germline): WNHNN, SYGVQD (reference sequence). This CDR3 has 15 residues. CDR3 in amino acids: CASSEFSGRTRELLF. CDR3 DNA: TGCGCCAGCAGTGAGTTTAGCGGGCGAACCCGGGAGCTGTTGTTT.

Concerning this clonotype itself: At one end the junction does not follow the germline gene, possibly because of a read error. CDR3 DNA sequence: TGTGCCAGCAGGCTATCCCGGATCGAGAACACTGAAGCTTTCTTC. This codes for CASRLSRIENTEAFF. The chain recombines TRBV7-9 with TRBJ1-1; no firm D call. CDR1 and CDR2 from the germline V gene are SEHNR and FQNEAQ (reference sequence). The CDR3 length is 15 residues.

The chain combines TRBV5-1 with TRBJ2-5; 9 nucleotides match TRBD2. CDR3 length: 15 amino acids. Trimming removed 5 bases from V and 13 bases from J; junction bases left unmatched: 18. Germline V gives CDR1 SGHRS, CDR2 YFSETQ. For the CDR3, the DNA is TGCGCCAGCAGTCCGGATAGCGGGAGTCAAGAGACTCGGTACTTC. Its translation is CASSPDSGSQETRYF.

This clonotype was detected ten times or more. The chain couples TRBV10-3 to TRBJ1-1, with a weak D call TRBD1 (5 bases). V dropped 5 bases and J dropped 0 bases, with 13 bases sitting between them. The CDR3 extends over 15 amino acids. Germline loops: CDR1 ENHRY, CDR2 SYGVKD. CDR3 coding DNA: TGTGCCATCAGTAAAGGGACGACGATGAACACTGAAGCTTTCTTT. Translating gives CAISKGTTMNTEAFF.

To note about this clonotype: Germline is not matched at one junction end, which may reflect a read error. The chain links TRBV5-6 to TRBJ2-3; 10 bases line up with TRBD2. The CDR3 totals 16 residues. Germline CDR1 reads SGHDT; CDR2 reads YYEEEE. CDR3 region: CASSFTASGRSDTRYF. The CDR3 DNA sequence: TGTGCCAGCAGCTTCACGGCTAGCGGGAGATCAGATACGCGGTATTTT.

About this clonotype itself: A junction end diverges from the germline sequence, so it may reflect a read error. The chain links TRBV11-3 to TRBJ2-1, with D possibly TRBD2 on 6 matching bases. Germline assignment: CDR1 SGHNT and CDR2 YENEEA. There are 14 residues in the CDR3. This CDR3 reads CGNSLFPDYHEQFF. The CDR3 nucleotides read TGTGGCAACAGCTTATTTCCGGACTACCATGAGCAGTTCTTC.